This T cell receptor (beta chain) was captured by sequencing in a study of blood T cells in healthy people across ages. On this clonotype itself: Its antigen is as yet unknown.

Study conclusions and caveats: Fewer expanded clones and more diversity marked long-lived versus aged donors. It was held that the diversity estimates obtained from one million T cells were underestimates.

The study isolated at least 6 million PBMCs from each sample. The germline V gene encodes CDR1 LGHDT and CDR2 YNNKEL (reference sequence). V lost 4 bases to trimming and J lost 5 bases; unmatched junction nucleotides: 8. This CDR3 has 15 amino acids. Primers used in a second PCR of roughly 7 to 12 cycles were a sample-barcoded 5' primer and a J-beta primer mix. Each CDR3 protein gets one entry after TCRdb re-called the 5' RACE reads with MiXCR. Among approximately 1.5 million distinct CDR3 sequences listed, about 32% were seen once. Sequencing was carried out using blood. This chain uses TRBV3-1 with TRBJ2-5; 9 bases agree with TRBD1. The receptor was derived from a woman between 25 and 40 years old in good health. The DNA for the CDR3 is TGTGCCAGCAGCCCTGGGGACAGGGCTACGGAGACCCAGTACTTC. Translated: CASSPGDRATETQYF.